These 21 T cell receptor beta chains share one sample of origin, sequenced in a study of cytomegalovirus exposure and HLA in healthy donors (dated by TCRdb to about 2017). Library preparation used the immunoSEQ multiplex PCR assay. For the multiplex PCR, a mixture combining 60 forward primers for TCR Vbeta segments and 13 reverse primers for TCR Jbeta segments was used. Sourced from immuneACCESS, this table was stored by TCRdb with only in-frame sequences that have V and J called. A share of the clones is absent; for the studies checked, an unresolved V gene accounts for under half, and the remainder has no known explanation. This sample gives over 95,000 clones in total; about 78% of them show up just once. The top ten constitute 10% to 15% of the sample. Sequencing used PBMCs. All receptors come from a woman aged 40 to 50 in good health and CMV-seropositive.

The CDR3 loop is CASSSGGANQETQYF. In DNA form, the CDR3 reads TGTGCCAGTAGCAGCGGGGGGGCAAACCAAGAGACCCAGTACTTC. The chain uses TRBV19 and TRBJ2-5, with 10 positions matching TRBD2. V dropped 6 bases and J dropped 0; count of bases not matched to a gene: 4. This CDR3 contains 15 residues. CDR1 and CDR2 (germline): LNHDA, SQIVND (reference sequence).

This chain uses TRBV18 with TRBJ1-1; 8 bases are a match to TRBD1. CDR1 is KGHSH and CDR2 is LQKENI in the germline V gene. The CDR3 covers 15 residues. The V segment lost 0 bases and the J segment 1 base; nucleotides outside the gene matches: 1. CDR3 in amino acids: CASSPPGTGNTEAFF. Here the CDR3 DNA reads TGTGCCAGCTCACCACCTGGGACAGGGAACACTGAAGCTTTCTTT.

This chain joins TRBV7-9 and TRBJ2-3, with TRBD2 matching 10 bases. V lost 3 bases, J lost 5 bases, and 5 bases stayed unmatched. The V gene's germline CDR1 is SEHNR and CDR2 FQNEAQ (reference sequence). This CDR3 spans 15 amino acids. The chain's CDR3 is CASSFLAGVEDTQYF. CDR3 nucleotides: TGTGCCAGCAGCTTCCTAGCGGGGGTCGAAGATACGCAGTATTTT.

CDR3 sequence (DNA): TGTGCCAGCACCAGGACTAGCGGGGTCACAGATACGCAGTATTTT. It translates to CASTRTSGVTDTQYF. This chain joins TRBV9 and TRBJ2-3, with 12 bases lining up with TRBD2. Trimming at V came to 6 bases and at J to 2 bases, leaving 4 bases not matched to a gene. From germline, CDR1 is SGDLS and CDR2 YYNGEE. The CDR3 contains 15 residues.

The chain couples TRBV7-6 to TRBJ2-2; D call uncertain. Per germline, CDR1 SGHVS and CDR2 FNYEAQ. Trimming cost V 2 bases and J 1 base, with 14 bases left between them. The CDR3 extends over 17 amino acids. CDR3 region: CASSLLSTSRNTGELFF. In DNA form, the CDR3 reads TGTGCCAGCAGCTTACTTAGTACATCTAGGAACACCGGGGAGCTGTTTTTT.

The V gene is TRBV5-1, the J gene TRBJ2-5, with D possibly being TRBD2 (6 bases). CDR1 SGHRS and CDR2 YFSETQ come from the germline V gene. CDR3 length: 13 amino acids. V was clipped by 4 bases and J by 3 bases, with 10 bases between them. The CDR3 DNA sequence: TGCGCCAGCAGCGGACCGGGAGAAGAGACCCAGTACTTC. Translating gives CASSGPGEETQYF.

The CDR3 coding sequence is TGCGCCAGCAGACTCCTCGACAGGGACACTGAAGCTTTCTTT. This gives the protein CASRLLDRDTEAFF. V and J are TRBV5-1 and TRBJ1-1; 7 nucleotides agree with TRBD1. With V trimmed by 5 bases and J by 3 bases, 7 bases remained unmatched. The V gene's germline CDR1 is SGHRS and CDR2 YFSETQ. The CDR3 has 14 residues. Using reference TRBV5-1 and TRBJ1-1 for the parts outside the CDR3, the full variable domain is KAGVTQTPRYLIKTRGQQVTLSCSPISGHRSVSWYQQTPGQGLQFLFEYFSETQRNKGNFPGRFSGRQFSNSRSEMNVSTLELGDSALYLCASRLLDRDTEAFFGQGTRLTVV.

This CDR3 reads CASTPTGHMNTEAFF. The CDR3 nucleotides read TGTGCCAGCACCCCGACAGGACACATGAACACTGAAGCTTTCTTT. The chain uses TRBV2 and TRBJ1-1; the D gene is possibly TRBD1 (6 bases). The CDR3 runs to 15 residues. Trimming cost V 7 bases and J 0 bases, with 15 bases left between them. Germline V gene lookup returns CDR1 SNHLY and CDR2 FYNNEI.

This rearrangement joins TRBV6-5 to TRBJ2-7; 7 positions match TRBD1. CDR1 MNHEY and CDR2 SVGAGI come from the germline V gene. This CDR3 contains 16 residues. After removal of 4 bases from V and 2 bases from J, the junction contained 11 bases not matched to a gene. As DNA, the CDR3 is TGTGCCAGCAGTTTCCGTACAGGGGTCGGGGCCTACGAGCAGTACTTC. Amino acids: CASSFRTGVGAYEQYF.

The chain combines TRBV2 with TRBJ1-2, with a tentative D call TRBD1 (5 bases). Germline loops: CDR1 SNHLY, CDR2 FYNNEI. The CDR3 contains 16 residues. Trimming shortened V by 6 bases and J by 1 base, and 18 bases separated the two germline ends. The DNA of the CDR3 is TGTGCCAGCAGCCCTGGGGGGTGGGCGAGTAACTATGGCTACACCTTC. Residues: CASSPGGWASNYGYTF.

The chain employs TRBV18 and TRBJ1-1; D might be TRBD1 (5 bases). The CDR3 is 15 residues long. V was clipped by 0 bases and J by 1 base, with 9 bases between them. Germline V gene sequence: CDR1 KGHSH, CDR2 LQKENI. The DNA for the CDR3 is TGTGCCAGCTCACCACCAGGGGATAGGAACACTGAAGCTTTCTTT. This translates into CASSPPGDRNTEAFF.

This clone was counted only a few times. The V and J genes are TRBV6-1 and TRBJ1-2, with D unclear. V gave up 4 bases and J gave up 2 bases, with 8 bases separating them. The germline V gene encodes CDR1 MNHNS and CDR2 SASEGT. This CDR3 spans 13 amino acids. DNA of the CDR3: TGTGCCAGCAGTGCGAGAGGAAACTATGGCTACACCTTC. Its protein product is CASSARGNYGYTF.

The chain links TRBV30 to TRBJ2-7, with 7 positions matching TRBD1. Germline V CDR1 and CDR2: GTSNPN, SVGIG (reference sequence). CDR3 size: 13 residues. V lost 2 bases to trimming and J lost 4 bases; unmatched junction nucleotides: 5. CDR3 in DNA: TGTGCCTGGAGTCCCGGGACAGCGTACGAGCAGTACTTC. This sequence encodes CAWSPGTAYEQYF.

The chain joins TRBV30 to TRBJ1-4; the D is unclear. The CDR3 totals 11 residues. From germline, CDR1 is GTSNPN and CDR2 SVGIG (reference sequence). Trimming took off 2 bases at V and 11 bases at J, with 9 bases between the two ends. The CDR3 nucleotides are TGTGCCTGGAGTCCCATAGATAAACTGTTTTTT. The encoded protein is CAWSPIDKLFF.

The chain recombines TRBV21-1 with TRBJ2-5; the table's D gene call, TRBD1, was not cross checked with the DNA. TRBV21-1 is a pseudogene. This CDR3 is 17 amino acids long. CDR3 bases: TGTGCCAGCAGCAAAGGACGCGGGACAGGGTTTCAAGAGACCCAGTACTTC. This codes for CASSKGRGTGFQETQYF.

This clone was found once. CDR3 sequence: CASSEGQGLKLFF. In DNA, the CDR3 is TGTGCCAGCAGCGAAGGACAGGGTCTAAAACTGTTTTTT. The gene calls are TRBV7-9 and TRBJ1-4; 8 bases agree with TRBD1. Germline V gives CDR1 SEHNR, CDR2 FQNEAQ (reference sequence). Trimming at V came to 5 bases and at J to 10 bases, leaving 6 bases not matched to a gene. This CDR3 comprises 13 residues. Full variable domain (remainder filled in from reference TRBV7-9 and TRBJ1-4): DTGVSQNPRHKITKRGQNVTFRCDPISEHNRLYWYRQTLGQGPEFLTYFQNEAQLEKSRLLSDRFSAERPKGSFSTLEIQRTEQGDSAMYLCASSEGQGLKLFFGSGTQLSVL.

V and J are TRBV7-6 and TRBJ1-1, with 8 nucleotides matching TRBD1. Unmatched junction bases numbered 4, after V lost 1 base and J lost 6 bases. This CDR3 has 14 amino acids. Germline V gene data show CDR1 as SGHVS and CDR2 as FNYEAQ. CDR3 bases: TGTGCCAGCAGCTTAGGAGCAGGGGGCTCTGAAGCTTTCTTT. It yields the protein CASSLGAGGSEAFF.

In DNA, the CDR3 is TGTGCCAGCAGCGGGACAGGGGCAGTCTACACCTTC. Translating it yields CASSGTGAVYTF. The chain recombines TRBV6-4 with TRBJ1-2; TRBD1 aligns across 10 bases. The CDR3 sequence is 12 residues long. CDR1 and CDR2 (germline): MRHNA, SNTAGT. Unmatched junction bases numbered 5, after V lost 6 bases and J lost 10 bases.

This clone was found a few times. The chain employs TRBV7-8 and TRBJ2-2; 9 nucleotides align to TRBD1. The CDR3 has 15 amino acids. CDR1 and CDR2 from the germline V gene are SGHVS and FQNEAQ. The trim removed 2 bases at V and 4 bases at J, leaving 2 bases unmatched. This chain's CDR3 is CASSLLTGGTGELFF. CDR3 DNA sequence: TGTGCCAGCAGCTTATTGACAGGGGGCACCGGGGAGCTGTTTTTT. Based on the CDR3 plus reference TRBV7-8 and TRBJ2-2, the full variable domain is GAGVSQSPRYKVAKRGQDVALRCDPISGHVSLFWYQQALGQGPEFLTYFQNEAQLDKSGLPSDRFFAERPEGSVSTLKIQRTQQEDSAVYLCASSLLTGGTGELFFGEGSRLTVL.

The chain couples TRBV10-1 to TRBJ2-2; no firm D call. CDR3 size: 13 residues. V was pared by 0 bases and J by 13 bases, with 12 bases between. CDR1 is WNHNN and CDR2 is SYGVQD in the germline V gene (reference sequence). The CDR3 DNA sequence: TGCGCCAGCAGTGAGTCCTATCCGGGTAGGCTGTTTTTT. Translation gives CASSESYPGRLFF.

This clone was counted once. The chain employs TRBV5-6 and TRBJ2-2, with D possibly being TRBD1 (5 bases). CDR1 is SGHDT, CDR2 YYEEEE, per germline. V was pared by 3 bases and J by 2 bases, with 14 bases between. The CDR3 loop spans 16 amino acids. The CDR3 spells CASSSSRGPNTGELFF. Written as DNA, the CDR3 is TGTGCCAGCAGCTCATCTAGGGGCCCTAACACCGGGGAGCTGTTTTTT.